These 32 T cell receptor beta chains were sequenced from one sample in a study of shared clonotypes between healthy human individuals. Measured with immunoSEQ multiplex PCR; TCRdb has only the in-frame clones, and not every one. The sample holds around 940,000 clones; less than 85% are singletons and the top ten take approximately 1.5%. Material for sequencing was memory CD4+ T cells sorted from blood. Sample subset: CD45RA-negative fraction. The receptors shown here come from a young man in good health.

The chain employs TRBV5-1 and TRBJ2-3; 16 bases map to TRBD2. This CDR3 has 18 amino acids. Germline loops: CDR1 SGHRS, CDR2 YFSETQ. With 4 bases clipped from V and 4 bases from J, the junction kept 9 bases outside the gene matches. The CDR3 coding sequence is TGCGCCAGCAGCACTACGGGACTAGCGGGAGGGATGTCAGATACGCAGTATTTT. This translates into CASSTTGLAGGMSDTQYF.

About this clone: Other nucleotide sequences from this sample produce the same CDR3. The V call is TRBV6-5, the J call TRBJ1-5; a possible D gene is TRBD1 (6 bases). The CDR3 length is 13 residues. V shed 6 bases and J shed 1 base, with 7 bases lying between them. Germline V gene lookup returns CDR1 MNHEY and CDR2 SVGAGI. CDR3 bases: TGTGCCAGCAGGGGGGCGAGCAATCAGCCCCAGCATTTT. Residues: CASRGASNQPQHF.

V is TRBV19 and J is TRBJ1-2; 9 bases agree with TRBD1. CDR3 length: 13 amino acids. Per germline, CDR1 LNHDA and CDR2 SQIVND (reference sequence). V trimming: 5 bases; J trimming: 6 bases; junction bases outside the gene matches: 4. The CDR3 DNA is TGTGCCAGTAGTCCGCGACAGGGGGATGGCTACACCTTC. This encodes CASSPRQGDGYTF.

The chain has TRBV5-1 and TRBJ2-2, with D possibly matching TRBD1 (5 bases). Trimming stripped 9 bases from V and 1 base from J, with 13 bases between. The CDR3 is made up of 14 amino acids. Germline CDR1 reads SGHRS; CDR2 reads YFSETQ. The CDR3 loop is CATRQRMNTGELFF. The CDR3 DNA reads as TGCGCCACCCGACAGAGAATGAACACCGGGGAGCTGTTTTTT. Filled out from reference TRBV5-1 and TRBJ2-2, the complete variable domain reads KAGVTQTPRYLIKTRGQQVTLSCSPISGHRSVSWYQQTPGQGLQFLFEYFSETQRNKGNFPGRFSGRQFSNSRSEMNVSTLELGDSALYLCATRQRMNTGELFFGEGSRLTVL.

The rearrangement joins TRBV7-8 to TRBJ2-2; D unclear. Germline values: CDR1 SGHVS, CDR2 FQNEAQ. The CDR3 covers 14 residues. Between the trimmed V and J ends, which lost 0 bases and 6 bases, there was a span of 8 bases. This CDR3 is CASSLASGSGELFF. CDR3 nucleotides: TGTGCCAGCAGCTTAGCTTCCGGTTCCGGGGAGCTGTTTTTT.

CDR3 sequence reads: CASSTGIYYGYTF. For the CDR3, the DNA is TGTGCCAGCAGTACAGGGATCTACTATGGCTACACCTTC. This chain joins TRBV2 and TRBJ1-2, with D possibly matching TRBD1 (6 bases). The CDR3 extends over 13 amino acids. The V end was cut by 5 bases, the J end by 3 bases, with 10 bases between. The germline V gene encodes CDR1 SNHLY and CDR2 FYNNEI.

The chain has TRBV5-5 and TRBJ1-2, with 10 bases lining up with TRBD1. V was clipped by 1 base and J by 8 bases; unmatched bases: 5. Germline V gene sequence: CDR1 SGHKS, CDR2 YYEKEE (reference sequence). CDR3 length: 14 residues. The CDR3 DNA reads as TGTGCCAGCAGCTTGAGGGACAGGGGTGGCGGCTACACCTTC. Residues: CASSLRDRGGGYTF.

This clone has just a few counts. V gene TRBV29-1 combines with J gene TRBJ2-3; D is ambiguous. This CDR3 has 13 residues. Trimming took off 0 bases at V and 3 bases at J, with 7 bases between the two ends. Germline values: CDR1 SQVTM, CDR2 ANQGSEA. CDR3 in DNA: TGCAGCGTTGAAGACTTTCGTACAGATACGCAGTATTTT. Translating gives CSVEDFRTDTQYF.

The chain joins TRBV19 to TRBJ2-4; TRBD1 matches at 10 bases. This CDR3 contains 15 residues. The V segment lost 1 base and the J segment 14 bases; nucleotides outside the gene matches: 11. Germline values: CDR1 LNHDA, CDR2 SQIVND (reference sequence). CDR3 loop: CASSIGGTGANPEYF. DNA of the CDR3: TGTGCCAGTAGTATAGGCGGGACAGGGGCTAATCCGGAGTACTTC.

V is TRBV6-5 and J is TRBJ1-1, with TRBD1 as a possible D gene (6 bases). The CDR3 has 14 residues. Germline V gene lookup returns CDR1 MNHEY and CDR2 SVGAGI. Trimming pared 6 bases from V and 5 bases from J, leaving 16 bases between. The CDR3 bases are TGTGCCAGCAGCCAGACGGCGAGGGGGACTGAAGCTTTCTTT. Translating it yields CASSQTARGTEAFF.

The chain couples TRBV6-1 to TRBJ2-7; D is unresolved. The CDR3 covers 12 residues. Germline V gene data show CDR1 as MNHNS and CDR2 as SASEGT. Trimming took 2 bases from V and 5 from J, leaving 7 bases between them. This CDR3 reads CASSETANEQYF. DNA of the CDR3: TGTGCCAGCAGTGAAACCGCCAACGAGCAGTACTTC.

In its sample, this clone was seen once. The rearrangement uses TRBV18 and TRBJ2-2; D is perhaps TRBD2 (6 bases). CDR1 KGHSH and CDR2 LQKENI come from the germline V gene. V lost 1 base, J lost 0 bases, and 9 bases lay in between. This CDR3 comprises 16 residues. This CDR3 is CASSPLTSTNTGELFF. The CDR3 DNA is TGTGCCAGCTCACCACTTACTAGCACGAACACCGGGGAGCTGTTTTTT.

This chain links TRBV27 with TRBJ2-7; 9 positions match TRBD1. Unmatched junction bases numbered 6, after V lost 6 bases and J lost 6 bases. This CDR3 is built from 13 residues. Germline loops: CDR1 MNHEY, CDR2 SMNVEV (reference sequence). The CDR3, as DNA: TGTGCCAGCAGATGGGACAGGGTATCCGAGCAGTACTTC. Translation: CASRWDRVSEQYF.

The V call is TRBV5-4, the J call TRBJ1-3; D remains ambiguous. CDR1 and CDR2 from the germline V gene are SGHNT and YYREEE (reference sequence). This CDR3 has 15 amino acids. V gave up 2 bases and J gave up 0 bases, with 9 bases separating them. CDR3 residues: CASSFNSNSGNTIYF. Written as DNA, the CDR3 is TGTGCCAGCAGCTTTAACAGTAACTCTGGAAACACCATATATTTT.

This clone was detected many times. J is TRBJ1-2 and V is TRBV2; D is perhaps TRBD1 (5 bases). Trimming took off 5 bases at V and 1 base at J, with 8 bases between the two ends. CDR3 length: 13 amino acids. Germline lookup yields CDR1 SNHLY and CDR2 FYNNEI. The CDR3 here is CASSPRGNYGYTF. CDR3 in DNA: TGTGCCAGCAGTCCAAGGGGTAACTATGGCTACACCTTC.

This chain uses TRBV5-4 with TRBJ1-6; TRBD1 aligns across 9 bases. CDR3 length equals 15 residues. The V gene end was trimmed by 5 bases and the J gene end by 10 bases; junction bases not matched to a gene: 10. The germline CDR1 and CDR2 sequences are SGHNT and YYREEE (reference sequence). The CDR3, as DNA: TGTGCCAGCAGTTCACAGGGGGCAATCTCCTCACCCCTCCACTTT. As protein: CASSSQGAISSPLHF. The whole variable domain, filled in from reference TRBV5-4 and TRBJ1-6, reads ETGVTQSPTHLIKTRGQQVTLRCSSQSGHNTVSWYQQALGQGPQFIFQYYREEENGRGNFPPRFSGLQFPNYSSELNVNALELDDSALYLCASSSQGAISSPLHFGNGTRLTVT.

CDR3 protein: CASSPTSGGSDTQYF. The DNA for the CDR3 is TGTGCCAGCAGCCCTACTAGCGGGGGGTCGGATACGCAGTATTTT. The rearrangement uses TRBV9 and TRBJ2-3; 12 nucleotides match TRBD2. The CDR3 spans 15 residues. V shed 4 bases, J shed 6 bases, and the junction held 6 bases outside the gene matches. Germline lookup yields CDR1 SGDLS and CDR2 YYNGEE.

CDR3 loop: CASSQSFGNQPQHF. The CDR3 region has the DNA TGTGCCAGCAGCCAATCGTTTGGCAATCAGCCCCAGCATTTT. This chain uses TRBV16 with TRBJ1-5; D not resolved. This CDR3 has 14 residues. The germline CDR1 and CDR2 sequences are KGHSY and FQNENV. Trimming pared 0 bases from V and 2 bases from J, leaving 5 bases between.

This chain joins TRBV7-8 and TRBJ1-6, with 8 bases lining up with TRBD1. The CDR3 covers 14 residues. The V and J ends lost 6 bases and 8 bases, in that order; junction bases with no gene match: 6. Germline values: CDR1 SGHVS, CDR2 FQNEAQ. The CDR3 sequence is CASSPATGDSPLHF. The CDR3 nucleotides are TGTGCCAGCAGTCCAGCGACAGGGGATTCACCCCTCCACTTT. The full variable domain, with the rest looked up from reference TRBV7-8 and TRBJ1-6, is GAGVSQSPRYKVAKRGQDVALRCDPISGHVSLFWYQQALGQGPEFLTYFQNEAQLDKSGLPSDRFFAERPEGSVSTLKIQRTQQEDSAVYLCASSPATGDSPLHFGNGTRLTVT.

This chain connects TRBV11-2 to TRBJ1-5; D may be TRBD1 (5 bases). V was trimmed by 0 bases and J by 6 bases, leaving 12 bases between them. The CDR3 spans 15 residues. CDR1 is SGHAT and CDR2 is FQNNGV in the germline V gene. The CDR3 here is CASSLDRGSPQPQHF. The CDR3 nucleotides read TGTGCCAGCAGCTTAGATCGGGGCAGCCCTCAGCCCCAGCATTTT. The full variable domain, completed using reference TRBV11-2 and TRBJ1-5, is EAGVAQSPRYKIIEKRQSVAFWCNPISGHATLYWYQQILGQGPKLLIQFQNNGVVDDSQLPKDRFSAERLKGVDSTLKIQPAKLEDSAVYLCASSLDRGSPQPQHFGDGTRLSIL.

This clone came up a few times. The junction differs from germline at one of its ends, possibly a read error. This rearrangement joins TRBV2 to TRBJ1-2, with D perhaps TRBD1 (6 bases). The germline gives CDR1 SNHLY, CDR2 FYNNEI. The CDR3 totals 10 residues. CDR3 loop: CASSGQDVVF. The CDR3 DNA follows: TGTGCCAGCAGTGGACAGGATGTAGTCTTC.

This clone was detected once. V usage is TRBV18 and J usage is TRBJ1-4, with a tentative D call TRBD1 (6 bases). The CDR3 runs to 17 residues. Trimming removed 3 bases at V and 4 bases at J, with 18 bases between. From germline, CDR1 is KGHSH and CDR2 LQKENI. CDR3 residues: CASSPLVSARGNEKLFF. The DNA for the CDR3 is TGTGCCAGCTCACCCCTTGTTTCCGCCAGGGGTAATGAAAAACTGTTTTTT.

In this sample, this clone turned up many times. The chain links TRBV28 to TRBJ1-1; TRBD1 aligns across 7 bases. From germline, CDR1 is MDHEN and CDR2 SYDVKM. The CDR3 runs to 15 residues. V shed 7 bases, J shed 1 base, and the junction held 9 bases outside the gene matches. The CDR3 loop reads CASILNRGGNTEAFF. In DNA, the CDR3 is TGTGCCAGCATCCTGAACAGGGGTGGGAACACTGAAGCTTTCTTT.

This chain links TRBV6-7 with TRBJ2-7, with 8 bases fitting TRBD1. TRBV6-7 is an ORF, and what it does is uncertain. The CDR3 length is 14 residues. V lost 10 bases, J lost 2 bases, and 10 bases stayed unmatched. CDR3 sequence: CAIQHRTGPYEQYF. DNA for the CDR3: TGTGCCATACAGCACCGGACAGGGCCCTACGAGCAGTACTTC.

The chain couples TRBV25-1 to TRBJ2-6, with D hard to call. V was trimmed by 6 bases and J by 1 base, leaving 13 bases between them. The CDR3 length is 16 residues. Germline assignment: CDR1 MGHDK and CDR2 SYGVNS. CDR3 DNA: TGTGCCAGCAGCGACCCTACTACATCTGGGGCCAACGTCCTGACTTTC. Protein: CASSDPTTSGANVLTF.

V usage is TRBV6-1 and J usage is TRBJ1-1, with D uncertain. The ends were cut back, 4 bases at V and 1 base at J, with 19 bases in the middle. CDR3 length: 17 residues. CDR1 is MNHNS, CDR2 SASEGT, per germline. The CDR3 protein is CASSGYPRGSGNTEAFF. The CDR3 DNA sequence: TGTGCCAGCAGTGGCTATCCCCGGGGATCAGGGAACACTGAAGCTTTCTTT.

The chain carries TRBV9 and TRBJ1-5, with unresolved D. The V end lost 3 bases, the J end lost 3 bases, and 13 bases lay between the germline ends. Germline lookup yields CDR1 SGDLS and CDR2 YYNGEE. The CDR3 runs 15 residues. The CDR3 sequence is CASSAQMGNNQPQHF. CDR3 DNA: TGTGCCAGCAGCGCTCAAATGGGGAACAATCAGCCCCAGCATTTT.

The CDR3 loop reads CASSYWTSGTGNEQFF. The CDR3 region has the DNA TGCGCCAGCAGCTACTGGACTAGCGGGACGGGCAATGAGCAGTTCTTC. V usage is TRBV5-1 and J usage is TRBJ2-1; 12 bases agree with TRBD2. This CDR3 is built from 16 residues. After removal of 3 bases from V and 6 bases from J, the junction contained 7 bases not matched to a gene. Germline-derived CDR1 and CDR2 are SGHRS and YFSETQ.

The V call is TRBV6-5, the J call TRBJ2-5; possibly TRBD1 or TRBD2 for D (5 bases each). This CDR3 is 16 amino acids long. Trimming cost V 2 bases and J 4 bases, with 17 bases left between them. Germline V gene sequence: CDR1 MNHEY, CDR2 SVGAGI. The CDR3 reads CASSYLLRGAGETQYF. The CDR3 DNA follows: TGTGCCAGCAGTTACCTACTCCGGGGCGCGGGAGAGACCCAGTACTTC.

The gene calls are TRBV10-3 and TRBJ1-5; D gene uncertain. Germline V lookup: CDR1 ENHRY, CDR2 SYGVKD. V was cut by 6 bases and J by 5 bases, with 11 bases left in between. The CDR3 sequence is 13 residues long. The CDR3 protein is CAIRAQYDQPQHF. DNA of the CDR3: TGTGCCATCAGGGCGCAGTATGATCAGCCCCAGCATTTT.

This clone was counted a single time. V and J are TRBV5-1 and TRBJ1-2; 8 bases align to TRBD1. The V gene's germline CDR1 is SGHRS and CDR2 YFSETQ. V was pared by 4 bases and J by 5 bases, with 7 bases of the junction left unmatched. The CDR3 consists of 14 residues. CDR3 coding DNA: TGCGCCAGCAGCCAGGACAGGGCTGGGTATGGCTACACCTTC. Translated: CASSQDRAGYGYTF.

This clone was recorded at least ten times. Other DNA sequences in this sample translate to the same CDR3. The rearrangement joins TRBV5-1 to TRBJ2-2; possible D gene TRBD2, 6 bases. Germline values: CDR1 SGHRS, CDR2 YFSETQ. The V and J ends lost 4 bases and 2 bases respectively, with 12 bases between them. The CDR3 covers 15 residues. The CDR3 region has the DNA TGCGCCAGCAGCCCGGGGGACCGCAACACCGGGGAGCTGTTTTTT. Protein sequence: CASSPGDRNTGELFF. The variable domain in full, completed from reference TRBV5-1 and TRBJ2-2, reads KAGVTQTPRYLIKTRGQQVTLSCSPISGHRSVSWYQQTPGQGLQFLFEYFSETQRNKGNFPGRFSGRQFSNSRSEMNVSTLELGDSALYLCASSPGDRNTGELFFGEGSRLTVL.